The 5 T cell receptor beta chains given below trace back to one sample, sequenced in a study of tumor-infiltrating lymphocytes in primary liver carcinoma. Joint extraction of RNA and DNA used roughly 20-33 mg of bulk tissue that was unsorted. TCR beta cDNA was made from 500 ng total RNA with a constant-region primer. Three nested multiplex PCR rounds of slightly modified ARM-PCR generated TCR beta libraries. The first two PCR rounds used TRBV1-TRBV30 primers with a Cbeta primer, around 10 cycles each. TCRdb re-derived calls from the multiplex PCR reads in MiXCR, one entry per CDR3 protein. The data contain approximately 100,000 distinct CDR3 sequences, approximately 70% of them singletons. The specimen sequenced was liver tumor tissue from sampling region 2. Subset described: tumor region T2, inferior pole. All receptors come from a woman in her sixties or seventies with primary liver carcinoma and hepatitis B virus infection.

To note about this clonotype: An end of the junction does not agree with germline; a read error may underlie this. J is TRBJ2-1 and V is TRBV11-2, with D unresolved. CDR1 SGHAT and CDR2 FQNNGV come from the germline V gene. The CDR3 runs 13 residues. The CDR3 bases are TGTGCCGGCAGCTTAGAGTCAGCGAGTGTGCAGTCCTTC. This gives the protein CAGSLESASVQSF.

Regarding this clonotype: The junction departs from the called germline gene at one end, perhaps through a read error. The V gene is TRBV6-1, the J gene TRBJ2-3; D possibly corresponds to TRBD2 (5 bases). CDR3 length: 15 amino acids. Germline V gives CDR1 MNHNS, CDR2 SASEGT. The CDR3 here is CVSSYGRAHADTQYF. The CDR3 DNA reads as TGTGTCAGCAGTTACGGGCGGGCTCATGCGGATACGCAGTATTTT.

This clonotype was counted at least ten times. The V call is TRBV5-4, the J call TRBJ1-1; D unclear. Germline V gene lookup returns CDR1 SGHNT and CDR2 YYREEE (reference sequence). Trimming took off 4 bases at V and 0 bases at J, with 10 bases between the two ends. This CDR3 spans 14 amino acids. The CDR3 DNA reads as TGTGCCAGCAGCCGGTCAGCCGTGAACACTGAAGCTTTCTTT. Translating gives CASSRSAVNTEAFF.

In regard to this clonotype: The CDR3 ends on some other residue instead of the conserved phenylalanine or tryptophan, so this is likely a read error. As DNA, the CDR3 is TGTGCCAGCCGACAGGGATCATACGAGCAGTACTCC. It is translated as CASRQGSYEQYS. The rearrangement links TRBV6-5 to TRBJ2-7, with TRBD1 matching 7 bases. The ends lost 8 bases at V and 4 bases at J; junction bases unmatched: 5. The CDR3 contains 12 residues. The germline CDR1 and CDR2 sequences are MNHEY and SVGAGI.

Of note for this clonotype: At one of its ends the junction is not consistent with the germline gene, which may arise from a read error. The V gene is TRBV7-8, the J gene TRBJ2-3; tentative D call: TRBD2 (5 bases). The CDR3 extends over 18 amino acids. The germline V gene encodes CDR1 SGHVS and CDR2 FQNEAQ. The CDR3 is CAISLLDFRSSRTDTQYF. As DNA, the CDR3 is TGTGCCATCAGCCTTCTGGACTTCCGTAGCTCACGCACAGATACGCAGTATTTT.